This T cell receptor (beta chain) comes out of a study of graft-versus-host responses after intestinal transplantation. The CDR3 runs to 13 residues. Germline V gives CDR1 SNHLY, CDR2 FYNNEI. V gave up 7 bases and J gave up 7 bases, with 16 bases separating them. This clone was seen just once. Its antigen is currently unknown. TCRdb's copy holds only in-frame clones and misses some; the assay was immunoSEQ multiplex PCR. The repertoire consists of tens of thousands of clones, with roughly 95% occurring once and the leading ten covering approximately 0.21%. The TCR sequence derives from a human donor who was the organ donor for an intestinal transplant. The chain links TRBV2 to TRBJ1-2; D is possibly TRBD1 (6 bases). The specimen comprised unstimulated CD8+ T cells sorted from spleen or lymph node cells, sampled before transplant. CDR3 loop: CASIQGGGSGYTF. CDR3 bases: TGTGCCAGCATCCAAGGGGGGGGAAGTGGCTACACCTTC.